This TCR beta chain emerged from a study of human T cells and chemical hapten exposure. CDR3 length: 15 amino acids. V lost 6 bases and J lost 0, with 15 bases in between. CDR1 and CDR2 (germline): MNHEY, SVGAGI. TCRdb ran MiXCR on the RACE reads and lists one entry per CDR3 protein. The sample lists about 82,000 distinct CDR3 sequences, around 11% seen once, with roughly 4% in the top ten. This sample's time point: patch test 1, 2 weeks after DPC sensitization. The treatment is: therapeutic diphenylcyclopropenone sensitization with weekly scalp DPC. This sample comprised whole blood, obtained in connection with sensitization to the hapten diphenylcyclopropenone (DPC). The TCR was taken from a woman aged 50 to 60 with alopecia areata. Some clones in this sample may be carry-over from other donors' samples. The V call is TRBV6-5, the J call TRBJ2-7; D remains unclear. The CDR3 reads CASRPTVTSSYEQYF. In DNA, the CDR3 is TGTGCCAGCAGACCGACGGTAACCAGCTCCTACGAGCAGTACTTC.